The clone carrying this TCR beta chain was seen at least ten times. The sample's time point: persistent/refractory GD, antithyroid drugs over 5 years with positive TRAb. The authors made the TCR library using RNA they extracted from PBMCs. These data are taken from a study of regulatory T cells in long-lasting Graves disease. CDR1 and CDR2 (germline): MDHEN, SYDVKM. The V and J ends lost 2 bases and 4 bases respectively, with 12 bases between them. CDR3 length: 14 amino acids. iRepertoire HTBI primers and Arm-PCR of CDR3 regions built TCR beta libraries. TCRdb reanalysed the multiplex PCR reads using MiXCR and keeps one entry per CDR3 protein. The sample holds approximately 360,000 distinct CDR3 sequences; less than 30% are singletons and the top ten take 25% to 30%.

This material consisted of peripheral blood mononuclear cells (PBMCs), taken when the disease was refractory, from a patient treated with antithyroid drugs. The source of this sequence is a woman between 35 and 50 years old with Graves disease. This chain uses TRBV28 with TRBJ2-7; TRBD2 might be the D (5 bases). The chain's CDR3 is CASSLPLGVYEQYF. The CDR3 nucleotides are TGTGCCAGCAGTTTACCACTAGGTGTGTACGAGCAGTACTTC. Supplemented by reference TRBV28 and TRBJ2-7, the full variable domain reads DVKVTQSSRYLVKRTGEKVFLECVQDMDHENMFWYRQDPGLGLRLIYFSYDVKMKEKGDIPEGYSVSREKKERFSLILESASTNQTSMYLCASSLPLGVYEQYFGPGTRLTVT.